The source of this T cell receptor (beta chain) is a study of T cell repertoires in cytomegalovirus infection. As for the study in general: CMV infection together with matching HLA type was indicated by public TCR beta signatures.

Via MiXCR, TCRdb re-called the reads, giving one row per CDR3 protein. Of about 400,000 distinct CDR3 sequences listed, around 18% are singletons. CDR3 length: 14 amino acids. Trimming removed 5 bases from V and 10 bases from J, with 15 bases in between. Germline V lookup: CDR1 SEHNR, CDR2 FQNEAQ (reference sequence). This clonotype has just a few counts. The antigen is unknown. Overall study results and limits: Dominating the ex vivo response were TCR beta clonotypes that were CMV-specific and HLA-C-restricted.

Sequences were obtained from PBMCs. This sequence was found in a human donor in good health (CMV status not recorded). Some clones in this sample may be carry-over from other donors' samples. The J gene is TRBJ1-6, the V gene TRBV7-9, with D tentatively TRBD1 (5 bases). CDR3 sequence: CASSNREGHSPLHF. The CDR3 DNA reads TGTGCCAGCAGCAACCGAGAGGGGCACTCACCCCTCCACTTT.